Listed below are T cell receptor beta chains from one sample, sequenced in a study of T cell repertoires in cytomegalovirus infection. TCRdb reprocessed the reads via MiXCR and lists one record per CDR3 protein. This table holds about 300,000 distinct CDR3 sequences, about 9.1% found once. The sequenced sample consisted of PBMCs. Receptors originate from a human donor in good health (CMV status not recorded). Some clones in this sample may be carry-over from other donors' samples. Both conserved end residues are part of each CDR3. The D gene is left open where the match is weak. The size entry is marked missing in some rows and otherwise reads once, few, many or a size class.

J,size,V,D,DNA,CDR3
TRBJ1-5,NA,TRBV28,NA,TGTGCCAGCAGTCGGAGCGGGATTAGCAATCAGCCCCAGCATTTT,CASSRSGISNQPQHF
TRBJ2-7,many,TRBV11-3,NA,TGTGCCAGCAGCTTAAAACCATCCGAGCAGTACTTC,CASSLKPSEQYF
TRBJ1-2,many,TRBV27,NA,TGTGCCAGCAGTCCCACAGGGCTCTATGGCTACACCTTC,CASSPTGLYGYTF
TRBJ1-2,many,TRBV19,NA,TGTGCCAGTATAGGGGGCTATGGCTACACCTTC,CASIGGYGYTF
TRBJ2-2,many,TRBV5-1,NA,TGCGCCAGCAGCTCGGGCCCCACCGGGGAGCTGTTTTTT,CASSSGPTGELFF
TRBJ2-1,many,TRBV6-5,TRBD1,TGTGCCAGCACCCGAGACAGGGTGGGCCACAATGAGCAGTTCTTC,CASTRDRVGHNEQFF
TRBJ2-1,many,TRBV6-2/TRBV6-3,NA,TGTGCCAGCAATACCGGGACAAGCTCCTACAATGAGCAGTTCTTC,CASNTGTSSYNEQFF
TRBJ1-2,many,TRBV28,TRBD1,TGTGCCAGCACCTATAACACACAGGGGGCAGGAGGCTACACCTTC,CASTYNTQGAGGYTF
TRBJ1-1,many,TRBV6-2/TRBV6-3,TRBD1,TGTGCCAGCAGTTACCGTGGGACAGTTAACACTGAAGCTTTCTTT,CASSYRGTVNTEAFF
TRBJ2-6,few,TRBV4-3,TRBD2,TGCGCCAGCAGCCAAGATATGGGGGGGGTAAGCGCTGGGGCCAACGTCCTGACTTTC,CASSQDMGGVSAGANVLTF
TRBJ1-2,many,TRBV28,NA,TGTGCCAGCAGATCTTCTAACTATGGCTACACCTTC,CASRSSNYGYTF
TRBJ2-7,NA,TRBV13,NA,TGTGCCAGCAGCTCGGGACGGAGTTCCTACGAGCAGTACTTC,CASSSGRSSYEQYF
TRBJ2-3,many,TRBV5-1,NA,TGCGCCAGCAGCTGGGTTATCGGATTAGGCACAGATACGCAGTATTTT,CASSWVIGLGTDTQYF
TRBJ2-3,many,TRBV7-9,TRBD1,TGTGCCAGCAGCCACCGGGACAGGGATCCCGATACGCAGTATTTT,CASSHRDRDPDTQYF
TRBJ1-1,many,TRBV7-2,NA,TGTGCCAGCAGTAACAGGGTGGGGAACACTGAAGCTTTCTTT,CASSNRVGNTEAFF
TRBJ2-4,many,TRBV2,NA,TGTGCCAGCACCCTGGACCCTAAACTTGGGAGCATTCAGTACTTC,CASTLDPKLGSIQYF
TRBJ2-7,NA,TRBV29-1,NA,TGCAGCGTCGGACTCTCCTACGAGCAGTACTTC,CSVGLSYEQYF
TRBJ1-1,few,TRBV7-8,NA,TGTGCCAGCAGCTTAATGGGTTCTTACGGGCAGCTGACTGAAGCTTTCTTT,CASSLMGSYGQLTEAFF
TRBJ1-1,many,TRBV14,NA,TGTGCCAGCAGCCAAGCAGCCGGCTATGAAGCTTTCTTT,CASSQAAGYEAFF
TRBJ1-1,many,TRBV20-1,NA,TGCAGTGCGGTTGACATAAGGAGGCGGAACACTGAAGCTTTCTTT,CSAVDIRRRNTEAFF
TRBJ2-7,many,TRBV5-6,NA,TGTGCCAGCAGCTTGGGAGAAGGGGACGAGCAGTACTTC,CASSLGEGDEQYF
TRBJ2-7,many,TRBV7-2,NA,TGTGCCAGCAGCTTAAACACGGGGGGCCAGAGCACCTACGAGCAGTACTTC,CASSLNTGGQSTYEQYF
TRBJ2-1,many,TRBV20-1,TRBD1,TGCAGTGCGCCTAAACAGGGGGCGCAGTTCGGGAAGTTCTTC,CSAPKQGAQFGKFF
TRBJ2-1,NA,TRBV27,TRBD2,TGTGCCAGCAGGGGACTAGCGGGGGTAAGCTCCTACAATGAGCAGTTCTTC,CASRGLAGVSSYNEQFF
TRBJ1-6,many,TRBV4-3,NA,TGCGCCAGCAGCCAAGGCCCTGGGGATCTAAATTCACCCCTCCACTTT,CASSQGPGDLNSPLHF
TRBJ2-5,NA,TRBV28,TRBD2,TGTGCCAGCATCCAGCGGGGACTCCAAGAGACCCAGTACTTC,CASIQRGLQETQYF
TRBJ2-1,NA,TRBV12-5,NA,TGTGCTAGTGGCGCCGGGTGGGAGCAGTTCTTC,CASGAGWEQFF
TRBJ1-4,NA,TRBV10-2,TRBD1,TGCGCCAGCAGTGAGCCACAGGGGTTTGGTGAAAAACTGTTTTTT,CASSEPQGFGEKLFF
TRBJ2-7,many,TRBV7-8,NA,TGTGCCAGCAGCGGGCAGGATAGTACCTACGAGCAGTACTTC,CASSGQDSTYEQYF
TRBJ1-1,many,TRBV19,TRBD1,TGTGCCAGTAGTATAAACCGATTGAGGGGGCGGAAAATGAACACTGAAGCTTTCTTT,CASSINRLRGRKMNTEAFF
TRBJ1-2,few,TRBV5-1,NA,TGCGCCAGCAGCATCCCGGGAGATAACTATGGCTACACCTTC,CASSIPGDNYGYTF
TRBJ2-3,many,TRBV6-2/TRBV6-3,TRBD2,TGTGCCAGCAGTGAGGAAGAGCGGGGGGCCTACACAGATACGCAGTATTTT,CASSEEERGAYTDTQYF
TRBJ1-5,many,TRBV6-2/TRBV6-3,TRBD1,TGTGCCAGCAGTTCGGAACAGACAGGGCGGAATCAGCCCCAGCATTTT,CASSSEQTGRNQPQHF
TRBJ1-2,many,TRBV13,NA,TGTGCCAGCAGCTCAGGGCCCTATGGCTACACCTTC,CASSSGPYGYTF
TRBJ2-2,NA,TRBV20-1,TRBD2,TGCGCCTTCCTCAGCGGGGGGCCGAACACCGGGGAGCTGTTTTTT,CAFLSGGPNTGELFF
TRBJ2-1,many,TRBV29-1,NA,TGCAGCGCTCCTCCCTGGGGCGCGGGCAATGAGCAGTTCTTC,CSAPPWGAGNEQFF
TRBJ1-5,many,TRBV7-8,NA,TGTGCCAGCAGCTTATCGGGCTTAAAGCCCCAGCATTTT,CASSLSGLKPQHF
TRBJ2-1,many,TRBV28,TRBD2,TGTGCCAGCAGGCCACTAGCGGGGGGCGACAATGAGCAGTTCTTC,CASRPLAGGDNEQFF
TRBJ2-5,many,TRBV7-6,TRBD1,TGTGCCAGCAGCCCCCGAAGCAGGGGGCCGGAGACCCAGTACTTC,CASSPRSRGPETQYF
TRBJ2-3,many,TRBV7-8,NA,TGTGCCAGCAGCTTAGACAGTTCTAGCACAGATACGCAGTATTTT,CASSLDSSSTDTQYF
TRBJ2-3,many,TRBV6-5,NA,TGTGCCAGCAGTCCCGCTGGCGGCTACACAGATACGCAGTATTTT,CASSPAGGYTDTQYF
TRBJ2-1,many,TRBV20-1,TRBD1,TGCAGTGCGGGCTACCGGACAGGCTTGGTCAATGAGCAGTTCTTC,CSAGYRTGLVNEQFF